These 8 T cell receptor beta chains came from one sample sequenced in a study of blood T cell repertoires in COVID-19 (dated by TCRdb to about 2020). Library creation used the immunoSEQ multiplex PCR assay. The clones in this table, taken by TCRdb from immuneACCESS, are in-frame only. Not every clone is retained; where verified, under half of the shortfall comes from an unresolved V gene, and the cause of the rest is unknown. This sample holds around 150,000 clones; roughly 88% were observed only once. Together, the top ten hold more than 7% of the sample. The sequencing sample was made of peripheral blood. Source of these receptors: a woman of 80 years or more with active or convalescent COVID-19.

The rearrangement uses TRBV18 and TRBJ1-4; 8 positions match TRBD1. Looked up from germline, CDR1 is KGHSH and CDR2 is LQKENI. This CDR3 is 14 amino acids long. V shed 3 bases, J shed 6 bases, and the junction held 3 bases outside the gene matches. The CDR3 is CASSPQGADEKLFF. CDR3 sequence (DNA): TGTGCCAGCTCACCTCAGGGGGCTGATGAAAAACTGTTTTTT.

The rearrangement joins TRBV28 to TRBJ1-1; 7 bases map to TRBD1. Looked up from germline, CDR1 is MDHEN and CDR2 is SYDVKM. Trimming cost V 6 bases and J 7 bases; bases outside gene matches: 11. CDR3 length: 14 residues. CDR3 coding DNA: TGTGCCAGCAGACCAGGGGGGAGCGTAAATGAAGCTTTCTTT. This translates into CASRPGGSVNEAFF.

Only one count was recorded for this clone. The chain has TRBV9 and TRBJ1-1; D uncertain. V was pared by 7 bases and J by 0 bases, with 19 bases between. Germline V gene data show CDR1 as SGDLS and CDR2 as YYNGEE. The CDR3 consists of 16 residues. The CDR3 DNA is TGTGCCAGCCCTCCAATACTCCGTGACTTGAACACTGAAGCTTTCTTT. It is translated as CASPPILRDLNTEAFF.

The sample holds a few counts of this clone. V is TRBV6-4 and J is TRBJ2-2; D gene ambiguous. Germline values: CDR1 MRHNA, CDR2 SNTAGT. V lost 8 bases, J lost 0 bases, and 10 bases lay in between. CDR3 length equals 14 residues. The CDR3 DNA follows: TGTGCCAGCTCAAGACTTCCGAACACCGGGGAGCTGTTTTTT. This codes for CASSRLPNTGELFF.

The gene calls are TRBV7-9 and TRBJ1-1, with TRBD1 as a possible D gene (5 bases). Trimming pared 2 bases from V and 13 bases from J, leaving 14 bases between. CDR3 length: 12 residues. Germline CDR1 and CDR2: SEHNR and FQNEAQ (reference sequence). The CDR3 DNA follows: TGTGCCAGCAGCTTACTACAGGACGGGGGTTTCTTT. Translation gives CASSLLQDGGFF.

Here the CDR3 reads CASSPTGTGTEAFF. For the CDR3, the DNA is TGTGCCAGCAGCCCTACAGGGACGGGCACTGAAGCTTTCTTT. V and J are TRBV7-2 and TRBJ1-1; a weak D match, TRBD1 (6 bases). There are 14 residues in the CDR3. The germline CDR1 and CDR2 sequences are SGHTA and FQGNSA. Trimming removed 5 bases from V and 4 bases from J, with 14 bases in between. Filled out from reference TRBV7-2 and TRBJ1-1, the complete variable domain reads GAGVSQSPSNKVTEKGKDVELRCDPISGHTALYWYRQSLGQGLEFLIYFQGNSAPDKSGLPSDRFSAERTGGSVSTLTIQRTQQEDSAVYLCASSPTGTGTEAFFGQGTRLTVV.

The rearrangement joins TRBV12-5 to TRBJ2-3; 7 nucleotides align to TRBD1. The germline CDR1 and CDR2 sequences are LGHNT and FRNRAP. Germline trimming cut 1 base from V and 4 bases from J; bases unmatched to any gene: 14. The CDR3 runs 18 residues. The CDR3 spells CASGLAQKDREGADTQYF. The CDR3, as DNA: TGTGCTAGTGGTTTGGCACAGAAAGACAGGGAAGGGGCAGATACGCAGTATTTT. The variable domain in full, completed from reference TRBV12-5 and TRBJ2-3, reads DARVTQTPRHKVTEMGQEVTMRCQPILGHNTVFWYRQTMMQGLELLAYFRNRAPLDDSGMPKDRFSAEMPDATLATLKIQPSEPRDSAVYFCASGLAQKDREGADTQYFGPGTRLTVL.

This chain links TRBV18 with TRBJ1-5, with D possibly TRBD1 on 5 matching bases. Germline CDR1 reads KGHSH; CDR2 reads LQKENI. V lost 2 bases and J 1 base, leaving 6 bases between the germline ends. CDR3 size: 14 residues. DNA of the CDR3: TGTGCCAGCTCACCAGGGGCCAGCAATCAGCCCCAGCATTTT. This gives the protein CASSPGASNQPQHF. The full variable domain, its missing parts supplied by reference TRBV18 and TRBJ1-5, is NAGVMQNPRHLVRRRGQEARLRCSPMKGHSHVYWYRQLPEEGLKFMVYLQKENIIDESGMPKERFSAEFPKEGPSILRIQQVVRGDSAAYFCASSPGASNQPQHFGDGTRLSIL.